One sample yielded the 26 T cell receptor beta chains listed below, sequenced in a study of response to subunit inactivated influenza vaccine. TCRdb re-analysed the RT-PCR reads in MiXCR, keeping a single row per CDR3 protein. The table has 700,000 to 800,000 distinct CDR3 sequences, approximately 18% seen once. The source was PBMCs from blood, collected 4 to 6 days after vaccination. Source of these receptors: a man over 45 who received an inactivated influenza vaccine.

In this sample, this clonotype turned up a few times. The chain combines TRBV7-2 with TRBJ2-3; unclear D gene. Trimming stripped 3 bases from V and 8 bases from J, with 9 bases between. CDR1 SGHTA and CDR2 FQGNSA come from the germline V gene. The CDR3 covers 12 residues. For the CDR3, the DNA is TGTGCCAGCAGCTTCCTATTGCGTACGCAGTATTTT. This encodes CASSFLLRTQYF.

This clonotype showed up just a few times. The rearrangement links TRBV7-8 to TRBJ1-6; 9 nucleotides align to TRBD1. CDR1 is SGHVS and CDR2 is FQNEAQ in the germline V gene. The ends lost 5 bases at V and 7 bases at J; junction bases unmatched: 9. The CDR3 totals 16 residues. The DNA for the CDR3 is TGTGCCAGCAGCGTCCGGACAGGGGCAGGAAATTCACCCCTCCACTTT. Protein: CASSVRTGAGNSPLHF.

This clonotype has more than one count but fewer than ten. V gene TRBV20-1 combines with J gene TRBJ2-5; 7 positions match TRBD1. Trimming at V came to 3 bases and at J to 1 base, leaving 5 bases not matched to a gene. Germline V gene lookup returns CDR1 DFQATT and CDR2 SNEGSKA (reference sequence). This CDR3 has 14 residues. CDR3 sequence: CSASIRTGQETQYF. CDR3 in DNA: TGCAGTGCTAGTATTAGGACAGGCCAAGAGACCCAGTACTTC.

Ten or more counts support this clonotype. V is TRBV5-1 and J is TRBJ1-5; no definite D call. Trimming removed 0 bases from V and 3 bases from J, with 4 bases in between. This CDR3 spans 13 amino acids. CDR1 is SGHRS, CDR2 YFSETQ, per germline. The CDR3 protein is CASSLDVNQPQHF. The DNA of the CDR3 is TGCGCCAGCAGCTTGGACGTCAATCAGCCCCAGCATTTT.

This clonotype showed up just a few times. This chain connects TRBV2 to TRBJ2-6; TRBD1 is a possible D gene (6 bases). Trimming took 6 bases from V and 0 from J, leaving 9 bases between them. The CDR3 extends over 15 amino acids. Germline V gene data show CDR1 as SNHLY and CDR2 as FYNNEI. The CDR3 DNA follows: TGTGCCAGCAGGACAGGACGCTCTGGGGCCAACGTCCTGACTTTC. It translates to CASRTGRSGANVLTF.

There are many counts of this clonotype. The V gene is TRBV24-1, the J gene TRBJ2-1; 10 bases are shared with TRBD1. Unmatched junction bases numbered 5, after V lost 7 bases and J lost 3 bases. The CDR3 consists of 15 residues. Germline CDR1 is KGHDR and CDR2 is SFDVKD. The CDR3 DNA follows: TGTGCCACCAGCGCTGACAGGGGGCTCTACAATGAGCAGTTCTTC. Its protein is CATSADRGLYNEQFF.

The rearrangement joins TRBV5-1 to TRBJ2-2, with D perhaps matching TRBD1 or TRBD2 (5 bases each). The CDR3 has 13 amino acids. V was trimmed by 2 bases and J by 4 bases, leaving 6 bases between them. Looked up from germline, CDR1 is SGHRS and CDR2 is YFSETQ. The CDR3 bases are TGCGCCAGCAGCTTCGGGGCCACCGGGGAGCTGTTTTTT. The encoded protein is CASSFGATGELFF. The variable domain in full, with the rest retrieved from reference TRBV5-1 and TRBJ2-2, is KAGVTQTPRYLIKTRGQQVTLSCSPISGHRSVSWYQQTPGQGLQFLFEYFSETQRNKGNFPGRFSGRQFSNSRSEMNVSTLELGDSALYLCASSFGATGELFFGEGSRLTVL.

This clonotype has ten or more counts. One end of the junction fails to match germline, which may point to a read error. The J gene is TRBJ1-6, the V gene TRBV20-1; D may be TRBD1 (6 bases). CDR3 size: 14 residues. The germline CDR1 and CDR2 sequences are DFQATT and SNEGSKA (reference sequence). In DNA form, the CDR3 reads TGCAGTACTAGTGAGAGTGGGGGCAGTTCACCCCTCCACTTT. Translating gives CSTSESGGSSPLHF.

This clonotype was seen a few times. This sequence joins TRBV18 and TRBJ1-1; no clear D gene. CDR3 size: 14 residues. V was shortened by 3 bases and J by 1 base, with 9 bases between the two germline ends. Germline CDR1 and CDR2: KGHSH and LQKENI. CDR3 nucleotides: TGTGCCAGCTCACCCACCCCCACGAACACTGAAGCTTTCTTT. Residues: CASSPTPTNTEAFF.

This clonotype was detected ten times or more. The chain combines TRBV20-1 with TRBJ2-3; D gene unclear. The CDR3 is made up of 10 amino acids. The V end lost 5 bases, the J end lost 1 base, and 1 base lay between the germline ends. Germline V CDR1 and CDR2: DFQATT, SNEGSKA (reference sequence). CDR3 nucleotides: TGCAGTGCTCGCACAGATACGCAGTATTTT. Translating gives CSARTDTQYF.

This clonotype has at least ten counts. The V gene is TRBV5-1, the J gene TRBJ2-5; 9 bases fit TRBD2. V gave up 2 bases and J gave up 4 bases; unmatched junction bases: 3. The CDR3 is made up of 14 amino acids. Germline CDR1 SGHRS, CDR2 YFSETQ. The CDR3 protein is CASSFSGSGETQYF. CDR3 coding DNA: TGCGCCAGCAGCTTTAGCGGGAGTGGAGAGACCCAGTACTTC.

In this sample, this clonotype turned up many times. The chain recombines TRBV7-2 with TRBJ2-2; D unclear. Germline values: CDR1 SGHTA, CDR2 FQGNSA. The V end lost 5 bases, the J end lost 4 bases, and 8 bases lay between the germline ends. The CDR3 has 13 residues. CDR3 bases: TGTGCCAGCAGCAACCCGTCCACCGGGGAGCTGTTTTTT. Protein product: CASSNPSTGELFF.

This clonotype was counted only a few times. This chain uses TRBV4-2 with TRBJ2-6, with D tentatively TRBD1 (6 bases). Trimming stripped 0 bases from V and 0 bases from J, with 21 bases between. This CDR3 region has 21 residues. Per the germline V gene, CDR1 is LGHNA and CDR2 is YNFKEQ. CDR3 protein: CASSQEGSRVGASSGANVLTF. CDR3 in DNA: TGTGCCAGCAGCCAAGAGGGGAGTCGGGTGGGGGCCAGCTCTGGGGCCAACGTCCTGACTTTC.

V gene TRBV20-1 combines with J gene TRBJ2-1; no clear D gene. Trimming removed 0 bases from V and 4 bases from J, with 13 bases in between. The CDR3 runs to 15 residues. Germline CDR1 DFQATT, CDR2 SNEGSKA (reference sequence). CDR3 region: CSARDLGRIYNEQFF. The CDR3 nucleotides read TGCAGTGCTAGAGATCTCGGGCGGATTTACAATGAGCAGTTCTTC.

The chain couples TRBV5-6 to TRBJ2-2; D may match TRBD1 or TRBD2 (6 bases each). V lost 4 bases and J 5 bases, leaving 15 bases between the germline ends. The CDR3 contains 15 residues. Germline CDR1 and CDR2: SGHDT and YYEEEE. The chain's CDR3 is CASSVGGLVTGELFF. DNA for the CDR3: TGTGCCAGCAGCGTCGGGGGCCTGGTTACCGGGGAGCTGTTTTTT.

The sample holds a few counts of this clonotype. The chain carries TRBV20-1 and TRBJ2-5; D possibly corresponds to TRBD2 (5 bases). Per germline, CDR1 DFQATT and CDR2 SNEGSKA (reference sequence). The CDR3 extends over 12 amino acids. Between the trimmed V and J ends, which lost 5 bases and 4 bases, there was a span of 11 bases. CDR3 DNA: TGCAGTGCTGCTGGGCGGGCAGAGACCCAGTACTTC. It specifies CSAAGRAETQYF.

This clonotype was detected only a few times. V usage is TRBV6-5 and J usage is TRBJ1-1, with 12 bases aligning to TRBD1. Germline V gene sequence: CDR1 MNHEY, CDR2 SVGAGI. This CDR3 is built from 15 residues. Trimming took 3 bases from V and 12 from J; bases not matched to a gene: 11. CDR3 residues: CASSYMGQGARESFF. Written as DNA, the CDR3 is TGTGCCAGCAGTTATATGGGACAGGGGGCTCGCGAATCTTTCTTT.

This clonotype was counted between two and nine times. This chain connects TRBV14 to TRBJ2-3; possibly TRBD1 or TRBD2 for D (6 bases each). Trimming shortened V by 2 bases and J by 5 bases, and 14 bases separated the two germline ends. Germline CDR1 is SGHDN and CDR2 is FVKESK. The CDR3 has 15 residues. CDR3 protein: CASSQMGGKQDTQYF. CDR3 bases: TGTGCCAGCAGCCAAATGGGGGGCAAACAAGATACGCAGTATTTT.

The J gene is TRBJ2-5, the V gene TRBV7-8, with TRBD2 matching 8 bases. The germline CDR1 and CDR2 sequences are SGHVS and FQNEAQ. This CDR3 is 15 amino acids long. Trimming took 2 bases from V and 2 from J; bases not matched to a gene: 4. CDR3 coding DNA: TGTGCCAGCAGCTTACCCATAGCGGGACAAGAGACCCAGTACTTC. Amino acid sequence: CASSLPIAGQETQYF.

This clonotype has a handful of counts. The chain recombines TRBV18 with TRBJ1-1, with TRBD1 as a possible D gene (5 bases). The CDR3 contains 12 residues. Trimming stripped 2 bases from V and 11 bases from J, with 12 bases between. The germline V gene has CDR1 KGHSH and CDR2 LQKENI. The CDR3, as DNA: TGTGCCAGCTCACCAAAGCCAGGGTGGGCTTTCTTT. Translating it yields CASSPKPGWAFF.

This clonotype was seen a handful of times. The gene calls are TRBV24-1 and TRBJ1-3; D remains ambiguous. Germline V gene data show CDR1 as KGHDR and CDR2 as SFDVKD. This CDR3 spans 13 amino acids. Trimming left V 4 bases short and J 6 bases short, with 9 bases between. CDR3 loop: CATSDPTLNTIYF. The CDR3 nucleotides read TGTGCCACCAGTGACCCGACCCTAAACACCATATATTTT.

This clonotype was detected a few times. The chain has TRBV6-2 or TRBV6-3 and TRBJ2-1, with TRBD2 identical over 10 bases. The trim removed 5 bases at V and 0 bases at J, leaving 4 bases unmatched. The germline gives CDR1 MNHEY, CDR2 SVGEGT. The CDR3 loop spans 16 amino acids. Here the CDR3 reads CASSAGLAVSYNEQFF. CDR3 bases: TGTGCCAGCAGTGCCGGACTAGCGGTCTCCTACAATGAGCAGTTCTTC.

The rearrangement uses TRBV20-1 and TRBJ2-3, with D perhaps matching TRBD2 (6 bases). The CDR3 sequence is 12 residues long. Germline V CDR1 and CDR2: DFQATT, SNEGSKA (reference sequence). V lost 8 bases, J lost 1 base, and 10 bases lay in between. The CDR3 DNA reads TGCAGTCCTGGGGAGGGCACAGATACGCAGTATTTT. As protein: CSPGEGTDTQYF.

This clonotype was counted only a few times. The V call is TRBV12-3 or TRBV12-4, the J call TRBJ2-1, with TRBD1 matching 10 bases. This CDR3 comprises 15 residues. V gave up 4 bases and J gave up 3 bases; unmatched junction bases: 3. CDR3 DNA: TGTGCCAGCAGTTGGACAGGGGGACTCTACAATGAGCAGTTCTTC. Translating gives CASSWTGGLYNEQFF.

This clonotype was seen a single time. V usage is TRBV7-2 and J usage is TRBJ1-1; TRBD1 is a possible D gene (5 bases). The germline V and J ends were trimmed by 4 bases and 3 bases, with 15 bases remaining between them. The germline V gene has CDR1 SGHTA and CDR2 FQGNSA. This CDR3 has 15 residues. The DNA for the CDR3 is TGTGCCAGCAGCTCCGATGACAGTTTTCACACTGAAGCTTTCTTT. This translates into CASSSDDSFHTEAFF.

This clonotype has a handful of counts. The chain links TRBV18 to TRBJ2-7, with 8 bases identical to TRBD2. The CDR3 runs 15 residues. Germline CDR1 reads KGHSH; CDR2 reads LQKENI. The junction had 11 bases not matched to a gene; V was cut back by 3 bases and J by 7 bases. The chain's CDR3 is CASSPLPGGTGEQYF. CDR3 bases: TGTGCCAGCTCACCGTTACCGGGAGGGACCGGGGAGCAGTACTTC.